The 12 T cell receptor beta chains below all came from one sample that was sequenced in a study of blood T cell repertoires in COVID-19. The method was immunoSEQ multiplex PCR; TCRdb's version includes in-frame clones alone and lacks a portion of them. The sample has about 210,000 clones; around 85% are singletons. The sequenced material came from peripheral blood. All receptors derive from a man aged 40-50 years with acute or convalescent COVID-19.

This sequence joins TRBV19 and TRBJ2-2; D unresolved. This CDR3 region has 17 residues. V was clipped by 3 bases and J by 4 bases, with 18 bases between them. Germline V lookup: CDR1 LNHDA, CDR2 SQIVND (reference sequence). CDR3 in DNA: TGTGCCAGTAGTATCGCTTCCGTTGGTAGTGTCACCGGGGAGCTGTTTTTT. Residues: CASSIASVGSVTGELFF.

The J gene is TRBJ1-5, the V gene TRBV28; 10 bases are shared with TRBD1. This CDR3 contains 15 residues. In germline, CDR1 is MDHEN, CDR2 SYDVKM. Unmatched junction bases numbered 5, after V lost 3 bases and J lost 6 bases. The CDR3 here is CASSFRGQGSQPQHF. In DNA form, the CDR3 reads TGTGCCAGCAGTTTTCGGGGACAGGGGAGTCAGCCCCAGCATTTT.

The rearrangement uses TRBV14 and TRBJ2-7, with a tentative D call TRBD1 (6 bases). This CDR3 contains 13 residues. CDR1 and CDR2 (germline): SGHDN, FVKESK. Trimming removed 1 base at V and 13 bases at J, with 17 bases between. CDR3 residues: CASSQVRTASHYF. Here the CDR3 DNA reads TGTGCCAGCAGCCAAGTTAGGACAGCCTCACATTACTTC.

The rearrangement uses TRBV18 and TRBJ1-6, with 9 bases aligning to TRBD1. This CDR3 is 15 amino acids long. Germline CDR1 and CDR2: KGHSH and LQKENI. V lost 2 bases and J lost 7; bases outside the gene matches: 3. The DNA of the CDR3 is TGTGCCAGCTCACCAACAGGGGGCGCGAATTCACCCCTCCACTTT. Its translation: CASSPTGGANSPLHF. The full variable domain, its missing parts supplied by reference TRBV18 and TRBJ1-6, is NAGVMQNPRHLVRRRGQEARLRCSPMKGHSHVYWYRQLPEEGLKFMVYLQKENIIDESGMPKERFSAEFPKEGPSILRIQQVVRGDSAAYFCASSPTGGANSPLHFGNGTRLTVT.

V is TRBV7-5 and J is TRBJ1-1. TRBV7-5 is reported as a pseudogene. This CDR3 has 15 residues. The CDR3 region is CVRSLSGGYGAEAFF. CDR3 bases: TGTGTCAGAAGCTTAAGTGGAGGGTATGGAGCTGAAGCTTTCTTT.

The chain has TRBV7-9 and TRBJ2-7, with D maybe TRBD1 (7 bases). Germline V gene data show CDR1 as SEHNR and CDR2 as FQNEAQ (reference sequence). Trimming cost V 5 bases and J 1 base, with 18 bases left between them. This CDR3 is 16 amino acids long. The CDR3 region is CASSQGGGPPSYEQYF. The CDR3 nucleotides are TGTGCCAGCAGCCAGGGGGGCGGTCCCCCTTCCTACGAGCAGTACTTC.

The rearrangement links TRBV25-1 to TRBJ2-1; 14 bases align to TRBD2. V was pared by 7 bases and J by 1 base, with 6 bases of the junction left unmatched. Germline V gene lookup returns CDR1 MGHDK and CDR2 SYGVNS. The CDR3 spans 17 residues. The DNA for the CDR3 is TGTGCCAGCAACCGGACTAGCGGGAGGCTATCCTACAATGAGCAGTTCTTC. As protein: CASNRTSGRLSYNEQFF.

The V call is TRBV11-2, the J call TRBJ2-7; the D is unclear. This CDR3 spans 14 amino acids. The ends were cut back, 4 bases at V and 3 bases at J, with 13 bases in the middle. Per germline, CDR1 SGHAT and CDR2 FQNNGV. CDR3: CASSSELRFYEQYF. The CDR3 DNA reads as TGTGCCAGCAGCTCCGAACTGAGGTTCTACGAGCAGTACTTC.

V usage is TRBV27 and J usage is TRBJ2-7, with D tentatively TRBD1 (5 bases). The CDR3 loop spans 14 amino acids. The V end was cut by 4 bases, the J end by 2 bases, with 12 bases between. Germline assignment: CDR1 MNHEY and CDR2 SMNVEV (reference sequence). CDR3 nucleotides: TGTGCCAGCAGTTGGTCAGGGTACCCCTACGAGCAGTACTTC. Its translation: CASSWSGYPYEQYF.

This chain joins TRBV5-1 and TRBJ2-7, with a possible D match to TRBD1 (6 bases). The V end lost 0 bases, the J end lost 3 bases, and 10 bases lay between the germline ends. The length of the CDR3 is 14 residues. Germline CDR1 reads SGHRS; CDR2 reads YFSETQ. CDR3 DNA sequence: TGCGCCAGCAGCTTGGGGCAAGGGGGCTACGAGCAGTACTTC. As protein: CASSLGQGGYEQYF.

This clone was found a few times. Other DNA sequences from this sample encode an identical CDR3 as well. V usage is TRBV5-6 and J usage is TRBJ1-1; 9 bases map to TRBD1. The CDR3 extends over 14 amino acids. V dropped 5 bases and J dropped 4; count of bases not matched to a gene: 6. In germline, CDR1 is SGHDT, CDR2 YYEEEE. CDR3 sequence reads: CASSPQGAVTEAFF. CDR3 DNA: TGTGCCAGCAGTCCACAGGGGGCAGTCACTGAAGCTTTCTTT.

The V call is TRBV9, the J call TRBJ1-2; D remains ambiguous. Trimming removed 4 bases from V and 4 bases from J, with 14 bases in between. Germline V gene sequence: CDR1 SGDLS, CDR2 YYNGEE. The CDR3 sequence is 14 residues long. In DNA form, the CDR3 reads TGTGCCAGCAGCCCCGCCCCGGGAACCTATGGCTACACCTTC. Translation gives CASSPAPGTYGYTF. Together with reference TRBV9 and TRBJ1-2, the CDR3 gives the full variable domain: DSGVTQTPKHLITATGQRVTLRCSPRSGDLSVYWYQQSLDQGLQFLIQYYNGEERAKGNILERFSAQQFPDLHSELNLSSLELGDSALYFCASSPAPGTYGYTFGSGTRLTVV.